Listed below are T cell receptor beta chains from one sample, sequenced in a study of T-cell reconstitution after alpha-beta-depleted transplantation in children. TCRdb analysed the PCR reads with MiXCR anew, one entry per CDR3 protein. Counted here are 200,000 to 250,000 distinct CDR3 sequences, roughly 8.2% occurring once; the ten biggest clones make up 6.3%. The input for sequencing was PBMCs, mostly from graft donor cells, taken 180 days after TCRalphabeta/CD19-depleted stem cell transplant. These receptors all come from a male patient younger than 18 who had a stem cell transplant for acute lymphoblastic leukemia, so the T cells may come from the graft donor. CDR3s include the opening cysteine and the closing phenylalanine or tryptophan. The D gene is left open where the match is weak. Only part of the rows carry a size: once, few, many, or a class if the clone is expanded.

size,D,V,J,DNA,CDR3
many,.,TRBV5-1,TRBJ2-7,TGCGCCAGCAGCTTTGAGAGGGCGGGGCCCGACGAGCAGTACTTC,CASSFERAGPDEQYF
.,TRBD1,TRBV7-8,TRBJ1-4,TGTGCCAGCAGCTTGAGGGACAGGGAAGGAACTTTGATTTTT,CASSLRDREGTLIF
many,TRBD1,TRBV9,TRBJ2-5,TGTGCCAGCAGCGGAGGGACAGTCCAAGAGACCCAGTACTTC,CASSGGTVQETQYF
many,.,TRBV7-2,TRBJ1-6,TGTGCCAGCAGCTTAGTGGGGCAGGGGAGTTCACCCCTCCACTTT,CASSLVGQGSSPLHF
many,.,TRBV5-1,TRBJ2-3,TGCGCCAGCAGCTTAAGCCGAACCACAGATACGCAGTATTTT,CASSLSRTTDTQYF
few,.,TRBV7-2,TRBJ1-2,TGTGCCAGCAGCCCCCATGGGACGTTCCTTAACTATGGCTACACCTTC,CASSPHGTFLNYGYTF
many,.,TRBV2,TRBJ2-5,TGTGCCATCAATCAGGGTTACGAGACCCAGTACTTC,CAINQGYETQYF
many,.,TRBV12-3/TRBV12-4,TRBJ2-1,TGTGCCAGCACCCCAGGGCCGGACCTCTACAATGAGCAGTTCTTC,CASTPGPDLYNEQFF
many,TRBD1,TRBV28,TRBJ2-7,TGTGCCAGCAGTCTAGACAGGGGTGGACAGTACTTC,CASSLDRGGQYF
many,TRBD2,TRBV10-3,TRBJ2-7,TGTGCCATCAACGAGCGGGGGGACTACGAGCAGTACTTC,CAINERGDYEQYF
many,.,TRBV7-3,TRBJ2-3,TGTGCCAGCAGCTCCTTTGGGACAGATACGCAGTATTTT,CASSSFGTDTQYF
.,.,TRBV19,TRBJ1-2,TGTGCCAGTAGGACAGGTCTCATTGATGGCTACACCTTC,CASRTGLIDGYTF
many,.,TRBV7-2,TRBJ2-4,TGTGGAGTGGGAGAAGCGACAGGCTACATTCAGTACTTC,CGVGEATGYIQYF
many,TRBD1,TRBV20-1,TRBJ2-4,TGCAGTGCTAGTCCCCCCGGGACAGGGAATGCCAAAAACATTCAGTACTTC,CSASPPGTGNAKNIQYF
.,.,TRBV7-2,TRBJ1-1,TGTGCCAGCAGCGTGCGCCGAGGGCGGTCGAACACTGAAGCTTTCTTT,CASSVRRGRSNTEAFF
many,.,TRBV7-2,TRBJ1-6,TGTGCCAGCAGCTTACGCGGCTTCGATAATTCACCCCTCCACTTT,CASSLRGFDNSPLHF
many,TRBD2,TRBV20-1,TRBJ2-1,TGCAGTGCCATCATACTAGCGGGGGGGTACAATGAGCAGTTCTTC,CSAIILAGGYNEQFF
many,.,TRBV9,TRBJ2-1,TGTGCCAGCAGCGTAGGGGACTGGAACAATGAGCAGTTCTTC,CASSVGDWNNEQFF
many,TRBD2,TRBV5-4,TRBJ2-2,TGTGCCAGCAGCCAGGGACTAGCGCCCAACACCGGGGAGCTGTTTTTT,CASSQGLAPNTGELFF
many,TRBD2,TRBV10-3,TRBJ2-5,TGTGCCATCAGTGGGAGAGAGCGGGAGGGCCAGGAGACCCAGTACTTC,CAISGREREGQETQYF
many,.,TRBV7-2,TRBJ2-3,TGTGCCAGCACCCGTGTAGGAGATACGCAGTATTTT,CASTRVGDTQYF
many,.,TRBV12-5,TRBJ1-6,TGTGCTAGTGGTTTCCCGCGGCAGGGATATAATTCACCCCTCCACTTT,CASGFPRQGYNSPLHF
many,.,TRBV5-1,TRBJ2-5,TGCGCCAGCAGCGGGGGGTCGGCGGGGTTGGAGACCCAGTACTTC,CASSGGSAGLETQYF
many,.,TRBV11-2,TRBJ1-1,TGTGCCAGCAGATACGACCGGAACACTGAAGCTTTCTTT,CASRYDRNTEAFF
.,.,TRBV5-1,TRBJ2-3,TGCGCCAGCAGCTTGGGCACTGATGCGCAGTATTTT,CASSLGTDAQYF
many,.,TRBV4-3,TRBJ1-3,TGCGCCAGCAGCCAAGATCGGGGCGCCGTGGGCTCTGGAAACACCATATATTTT,CASSQDRGAVGSGNTIYF
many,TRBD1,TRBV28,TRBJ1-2,TGTGCCAGCAGTTTTTCGGGACAGGGGAATGGCTACACCTTC,CASSFSGQGNGYTF
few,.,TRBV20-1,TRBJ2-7,TGCAGTGCTAGAGTGGGGGCTGTGGGGGACGAGCAGTACTTC,CSARVGAVGDEQYF
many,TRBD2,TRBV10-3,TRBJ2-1,TGTGCCATCTCTGGGACTAGCGGGAGCTACAATGAGCAGTTCTTC,CAISGTSGSYNEQFF
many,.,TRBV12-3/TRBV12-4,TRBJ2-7,TGTGCCAGCTCGCTTAGCCGAGGCTACGAGCAGTACTTC,CASSLSRGYEQYF
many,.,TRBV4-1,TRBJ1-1,TGCGCCAGCAGCCAAGTGGGGGGGCAGAACACTGAAGCTTTCTTT,CASSQVGGQNTEAFF
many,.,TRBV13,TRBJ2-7,TGTGCCAGCAGCTTAGGTCTCGCGGATGAGCAGTACTTC,CASSLGLADEQYF
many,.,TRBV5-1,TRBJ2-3,TGCGCCAGCAGCTCCGATTTGTTAGGAAATACGCAGTATTTT,CASSSDLLGNTQYF
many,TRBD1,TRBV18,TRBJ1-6,TGTGCCAGCTGTGGACAGGGTGGATCACCCCTCCACTTT,CASCGQGGSPLHF
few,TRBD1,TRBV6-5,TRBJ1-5,TGTGCCAGCAGTTACTCGGCGCAGGGGGCCGGCAATCAGCCCCAGCATTTT,CASSYSAQGAGNQPQHF
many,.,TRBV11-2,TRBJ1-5,TGTGCCAGCAGCTTACTGTCTAGCAATCAGCCCCAGCATTTT,CASSLLSSNQPQHF
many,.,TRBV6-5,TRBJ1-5,TGTGCCAGCGGGCCAATGATTGGCAATCAGCCCCAGCATTTT,CASGPMIGNQPQHF
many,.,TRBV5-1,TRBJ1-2,TGCGCCAGCAAGGGGAGGCCGACGACAGGCAACTATGGCTACACCTTC,CASKGRPTTGNYGYTF
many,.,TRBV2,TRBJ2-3,TGTGCCAGCAGTGAACAGGGTAGTACGCAGTATTTT,CASSEQGSTQYF
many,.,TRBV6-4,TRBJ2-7,TGTGCCAGCAGGGCGGGTCTGAGGAAGGCCTACGAGCAGTACTTC,CASRAGLRKAYEQYF
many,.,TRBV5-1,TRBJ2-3,TGCGCCAGCAGGACGCACCAGAGGGCGAGCACAGATACGCAGTATTTT,CASRTHQRASTDTQYF
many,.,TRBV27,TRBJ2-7,TGTGCCAGCAGTCCGATTCACTACGAGCAGTACTTC,CASSPIHYEQYF
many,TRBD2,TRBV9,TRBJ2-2,TGTGCCTCTCGGGGGGGGAACACCGGGGAGCTGTTTTTT,CASRGGNTGELFF
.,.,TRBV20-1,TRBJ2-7,TGCAGTGCCCCCCCGCAGGGGAGTTACGAGCAGTACTTC,CSAPPQGSYEQYF
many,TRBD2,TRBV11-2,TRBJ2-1,TGTGCCAGCAGCTTAAGGCCGCGGGGGAATGAGCAGTTCTTC,CASSLRPRGNEQFF